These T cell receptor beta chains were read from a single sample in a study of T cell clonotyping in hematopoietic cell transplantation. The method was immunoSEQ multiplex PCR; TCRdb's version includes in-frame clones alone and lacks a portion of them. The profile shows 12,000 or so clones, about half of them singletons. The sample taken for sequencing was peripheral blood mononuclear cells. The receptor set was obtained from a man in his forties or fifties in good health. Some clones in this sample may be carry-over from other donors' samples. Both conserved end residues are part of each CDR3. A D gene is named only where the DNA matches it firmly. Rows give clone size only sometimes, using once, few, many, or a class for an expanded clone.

cdr3_nt: TGTGCCAGCAGTTCAAACAGCCTACGGCAAGAGACCCAGTACTTC
cdr3_aa: CASSSNSLRQETQYF
j_call: TRBJ2-5
d_call: .
v_call: TRBV28
clone_size: .

cdr3_nt: TGTGCCAGCAGTCCATCGACAGGGGGGACCTATGGCTACACCTTC
cdr3_aa: CASSPSTGGTYGYTF
j_call: TRBJ1-2
d_call: TRBD1
v_call: TRBV27
clone_size: few

cdr3_nt: TGCGCCAGCAGCACAGACAGTCCAGATACGCAGTATTTT
cdr3_aa: CASSTDSPDTQYF
j_call: TRBJ2-3
d_call: .
v_call: TRBV5-1
clone_size: .

cdr3_nt: TGCAGCGTCTACGGGCAGGGGTCGGAGACCCAGTACTTC
cdr3_aa: CSVYGQGSETQYF
j_call: TRBJ2-5
d_call: .
v_call: TRBV29-1
clone_size: .

cdr3_nt: TGTGCCAGCAGCGCTTCTCCGGCTAGTGGTCCAGGGGAAAAACTGTTTTTT
cdr3_aa: CASSASPASGPGEKLFF
j_call: TRBJ1-4
d_call: .
v_call: TRBV9
clone_size: .

cdr3_nt: TGTGCCAGCACCGAACTTCAGGGGGCTACGCAGTATTTT
cdr3_aa: CASTELQGATQYF
j_call: TRBJ2-3
d_call: TRBD1
v_call: TRBV7-6
clone_size: .

cdr3_nt: TGTGCCTGGAGTGTACTCTACGGGAAGAACACTGAAGCTTTCTTT
cdr3_aa: CAWSVLYGKNTEAFF
j_call: TRBJ1-1
d_call: .
v_call: TRBV30
clone_size: .

cdr3_nt: TGTGCCAGCAGCCCAAGGGGAGGGAGTACTGCCTACGAGCAGTACTTC
cdr3_aa: CASSPRGGSTAYEQYF
j_call: TRBJ2-7
d_call: TRBD2
v_call: TRBV28
clone_size: few

cdr3_nt: TGTGCCAGCAGACCAGGGGAATCGGGCCAGCCCCAGCATTTT
cdr3_aa: CASRPGESGQPQHF
j_call: TRBJ1-5
d_call: .
v_call: TRBV5-5
clone_size: .

cdr3_nt: TGTGCCTGGAGCCTAACTGGGGGGACCCAGTACTTC
cdr3_aa: CAWSLTGGTQYF
j_call: TRBJ2-5
d_call: .
v_call: TRBV30
clone_size: .

cdr3_nt: TGCAGCGTTGAGGTTAACACTGAAGCTTTCTTT
cdr3_aa: CSVEVNTEAFF
j_call: TRBJ1-1
d_call: .
v_call: TRBV29-1
clone_size: .

cdr3_nt: TGTGCCAGCAGCCTGCAAGGGTACGAGCAGTACTTC
cdr3_aa: CASSLQGYEQYF
j_call: TRBJ2-7
d_call: .
v_call: TRBV6-6
clone_size: .

cdr3_nt: TGTGCCAGCAGTGACACTCCGGGGGCTGGTGAGGAGACCCAGTACTTC
cdr3_aa: CASSDTPGAGEETQYF
j_call: TRBJ2-5
d_call: .
v_call: TRBV25-1
clone_size: .

cdr3_nt: TGCGCCAGCAGCGGAACTCAGGGGGCCTACGAGCAGTACTTC
cdr3_aa: CASSGTQGAYEQYF
j_call: TRBJ2-7
d_call: TRBD1
v_call: TRBV5-1
clone_size: .

cdr3_nt: TGCAGCGTTGGGAGCGGGAGGGATACCGGGGAGCTGTTTTTT
cdr3_aa: CSVGSGRDTGELFF
j_call: TRBJ2-2
d_call: TRBD2
v_call: TRBV29-1
clone_size: .

cdr3_nt: TGTACCAGCAAACAAACCTTTCTATACGAGCAGTACTTC
cdr3_aa: CTSKQTFLYEQYF
j_call: TRBJ2-7
d_call: .
v_call: TRBV2
clone_size: .

cdr3_nt: TGCAGTGCTGGTATTTACGAGCAGTACTTC
cdr3_aa: CSAGIYEQYF
j_call: TRBJ2-7
d_call: .
v_call: TRBV20-1
clone_size: .

cdr3_nt: TGTGCCAGCAGCTTAGGGGTTAATCAGCCCCAGCATTTT
cdr3_aa: CASSLGVNQPQHF
j_call: TRBJ1-5
d_call: .
v_call: TRBV7-3
clone_size: .

cdr3_nt: TGCGCCAGCAGCTTGGTTCGTGGGGAGCAGTTCTTC
cdr3_aa: CASSLVRGEQFF
j_call: TRBJ2-1
d_call: .
v_call: TRBV5-1
clone_size: few

cdr3_nt: TGTGCCAGCAGCACCTTAGCGGGAGTGGTTTCCTACGAGCAGTACTTC
cdr3_aa: CASSTLAGVVSYEQYF
j_call: TRBJ2-7
d_call: TRBD2
v_call: TRBV7-9
clone_size: few

cdr3_nt: TGTGCCAGCAGCAACGGACAGGGGATCTACGAGCAGTACTTC
cdr3_aa: CASSNGQGIYEQYF
j_call: TRBJ2-7
d_call: TRBD1
v_call: TRBV27
clone_size: once

cdr3_nt: TGCAGTGTGAGCCGGGGGACCCAGTACTTC
cdr3_aa: CSVSRGTQYF
j_call: TRBJ2-5
d_call: .
v_call: TRBV29-1
clone_size: .

cdr3_nt: TGTGCCAGCAGCCAAGGGAGCGGGGGGCTCACAGATACGCAGTATTTT
cdr3_aa: CASSQGSGGLTDTQYF
j_call: TRBJ2-3
d_call: TRBD2
v_call: TRBV9
clone_size: .

cdr3_nt: TGTGCCAGCAGCTCAGGGGCAAAGGGCACCATATATTTT
cdr3_aa: CASSSGAKGTIYF
j_call: TRBJ1-3
d_call: .
v_call: TRBV7-2
clone_size: .

cdr3_nt: TGTGCCAGCCATAAGGCTCAACCCGCCTACGAGCAGTACTTC
cdr3_aa: CASHKAQPAYEQYF
j_call: TRBJ2-7
d_call: .
v_call: TRBV2
clone_size: few

cdr3_nt: TGTGCCTGGAGTTTCCGCACTGAAGCTTTCTTT
cdr3_aa: CAWSFRTEAFF
j_call: TRBJ1-1
d_call: .
v_call: TRBV30
clone_size: .

cdr3_nt: TGTGCCACCTCCCCCTGGACAGGGCTCACAGATACGCAGTATTTT
cdr3_aa: CATSPWTGLTDTQYF
j_call: TRBJ2-3
d_call: TRBD1
v_call: TRBV6-5
clone_size: .

cdr3_nt: TGCGCCAGCAGCCAAGATTCGGGGGTCAAGCTTGGGCAGCCCCAGCATTTT
cdr3_aa: CASSQDSGVKLGQPQHF
j_call: TRBJ1-5
d_call: .
v_call: TRBV4-1
clone_size: .

cdr3_nt: TGCGCCAGCAGCTCCGGCCTCGGACCCAGCCCGGGGGCCAACGTCCTGACTTTC
cdr3_aa: CASSSGLGPSPGANVLTF
j_call: TRBJ2-6
d_call: .
v_call: TRBV5-1
clone_size: .

cdr3_nt: TGTGCCAGCAGCCCCAGGGGACAGGCCCCTAACGAGCAGTACTTC
cdr3_aa: CASSPRGQAPNEQYF
j_call: TRBJ2-7
d_call: TRBD1
v_call: TRBV6-5
clone_size: .

cdr3_nt: TGTGCCAGCACATTAGCGGGAGAAGGCTACAATGAGCAGTTCTTC
cdr3_aa: CASTLAGEGYNEQFF
j_call: TRBJ2-1
d_call: TRBD2
v_call: TRBV6-5
clone_size: few

cdr3_nt: TGTGCCTGGAGCCCCAGGGGACCCCGGGGCGGCTACACCTTC
cdr3_aa: CAWSPRGPRGGYTF
j_call: TRBJ1-2
d_call: .
v_call: TRBV30
clone_size: .

cdr3_nt: TGTGCCAGTAGTCCGGGGGGAGCCGAGCAGTACTTC
cdr3_aa: CASSPGGAEQYF
j_call: TRBJ2-7
d_call: TRBD2
v_call: TRBV19
clone_size: few

cdr3_nt: TGTGCCAGCAGCGTAGACGGAGAAAAACTGTTTTTT
cdr3_aa: CASSVDGEKLFF
j_call: TRBJ1-4
d_call: .
v_call: TRBV9
clone_size: .

cdr3_nt: TGCGCCAGCAGCCAAGTAAGGACTAACATTAACACTGAAGCTTTCTTT
cdr3_aa: CASSQVRTNINTEAFF
j_call: TRBJ1-1
d_call: .
v_call: TRBV4-1
clone_size: few

cdr3_nt: TGTGCCAGCAGTGCCTACGGGGGGACAGGGTCCTACGAGCAGTACTTC
cdr3_aa: CASSAYGGTGSYEQYF
j_call: TRBJ2-7
d_call: TRBD1
v_call: TRBV6-1
clone_size: .

cdr3_nt: TGCAGCGCCCTCAGAAAGACCCAGTACTTC
cdr3_aa: CSALRKTQYF
j_call: TRBJ2-5
d_call: .
v_call: TRBV29-1
clone_size: .

cdr3_nt: TGCGCCAGCAGCTCCCCGGGACAGGGGGACTATGGCTACACCTTC
cdr3_aa: CASSSPGQGDYGYTF
j_call: TRBJ1-2
d_call: TRBD1
v_call: TRBV5-1
clone_size: .

cdr3_nt: TGTGCCAGCAGTTTATCGGTGGGGGCCACCTACGAGCAGTACTTC
cdr3_aa: CASSLSVGATYEQYF
j_call: TRBJ2-7
d_call: .
v_call: TRBV27
clone_size: .

cdr3_nt: TGTGCCAGCAGCCAAGTTTGGGGCGGAGGTGAAAAACTGTTTTTT
cdr3_aa: CASSQVWGGGEKLFF
j_call: TRBJ1-4
d_call: .
v_call: TRBV4-2
clone_size: .

cdr3_nt: TGTGCCAGCAGTCCACGGGGTTACACTGAAGCTTTCTTT
cdr3_aa: CASSPRGYTEAFF
j_call: TRBJ1-1
d_call: .
v_call: TRBV25-1
clone_size: few

cdr3_nt: TGTGCCTGGAGTGTAGGTGGGGGCTACGAGCAGTACTTC
cdr3_aa: CAWSVGGGYEQYF
j_call: TRBJ2-7
d_call: .
v_call: TRBV30
clone_size: .

cdr3_nt: TGTGCCAGCTCGGAGCTTGGCCCGGGGGCTTTCTTT
cdr3_aa: CASSELGPGAFF
j_call: TRBJ1-1
d_call: .
v_call: TRBV6-6
clone_size: .

cdr3_nt: TGCAGCGTTCGTAGGGGAGGATCTAACGAGCAGTACTTC
cdr3_aa: CSVRRGGSNEQYF
j_call: TRBJ2-7
d_call: .
v_call: TRBV29-1
clone_size: few